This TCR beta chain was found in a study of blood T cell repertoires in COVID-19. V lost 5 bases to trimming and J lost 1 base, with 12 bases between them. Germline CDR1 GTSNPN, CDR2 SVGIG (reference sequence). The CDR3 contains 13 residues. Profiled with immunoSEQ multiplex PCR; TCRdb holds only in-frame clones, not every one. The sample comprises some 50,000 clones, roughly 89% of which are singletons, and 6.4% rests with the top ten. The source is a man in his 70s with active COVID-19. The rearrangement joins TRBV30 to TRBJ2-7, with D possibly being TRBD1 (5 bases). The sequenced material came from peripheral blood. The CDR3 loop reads CAWANGASYEQYF. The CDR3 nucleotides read TGTGCCTGGGCTAATGGGGCTTCCTACGAGCAGTACTTC.